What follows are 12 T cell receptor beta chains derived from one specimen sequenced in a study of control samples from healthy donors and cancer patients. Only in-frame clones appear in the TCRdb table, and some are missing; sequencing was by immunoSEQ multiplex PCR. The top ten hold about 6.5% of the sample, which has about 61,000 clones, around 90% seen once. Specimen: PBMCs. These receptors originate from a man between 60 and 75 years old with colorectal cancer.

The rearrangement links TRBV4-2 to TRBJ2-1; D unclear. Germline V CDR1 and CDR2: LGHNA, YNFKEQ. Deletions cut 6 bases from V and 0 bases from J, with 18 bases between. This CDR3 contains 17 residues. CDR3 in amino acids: CASSLTQIPSSYNEQFF. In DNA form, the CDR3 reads TGTGCCAGCAGTCTTACTCAAATCCCCAGCTCCTACAATGAGCAGTTCTTC.

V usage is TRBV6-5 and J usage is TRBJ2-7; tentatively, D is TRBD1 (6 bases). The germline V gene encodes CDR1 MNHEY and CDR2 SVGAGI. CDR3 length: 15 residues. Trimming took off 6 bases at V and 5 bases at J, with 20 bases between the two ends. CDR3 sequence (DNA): TGTGCCAGCAGCCCGACTAAACAGGGTCCCCACGAGCAGTACTTC. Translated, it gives CASSPTKQGPHEQYF.

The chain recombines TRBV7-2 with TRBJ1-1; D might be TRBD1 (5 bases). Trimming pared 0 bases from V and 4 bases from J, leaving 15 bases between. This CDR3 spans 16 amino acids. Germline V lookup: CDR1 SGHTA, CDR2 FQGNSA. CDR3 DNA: TGTGCCAGCAGCTTAGCTACCGGGACCGGGGCCACTGAAGCTTTCTTT. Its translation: CASSLATGTGATEAFF. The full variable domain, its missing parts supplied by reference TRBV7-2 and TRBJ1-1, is GAGVSQSPSNKVTEKGKDVELRCDPISGHTALYWYRQSLGQGLEFLIYFQGNSAPDKSGLPSDRFSAERTGGSVSTLTIQRTQQEDSAVYLCASSLATGTGATEAFFGQGTRLTVV.

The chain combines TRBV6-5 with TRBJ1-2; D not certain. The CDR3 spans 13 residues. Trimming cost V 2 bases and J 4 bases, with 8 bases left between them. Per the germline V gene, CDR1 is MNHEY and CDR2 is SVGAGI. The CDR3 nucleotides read TGTGCCAGCAGTTACGACGGAACCTATGGCTACACCTTC. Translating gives CASSYDGTYGYTF.

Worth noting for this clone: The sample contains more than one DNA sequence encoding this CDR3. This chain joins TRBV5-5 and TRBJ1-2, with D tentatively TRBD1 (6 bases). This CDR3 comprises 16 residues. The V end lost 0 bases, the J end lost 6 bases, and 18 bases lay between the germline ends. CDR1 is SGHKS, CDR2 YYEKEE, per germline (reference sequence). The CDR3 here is CASSLGAGGQPNGYTF. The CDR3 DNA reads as TGTGCCAGCAGCTTGGGTGCGGGGGGGCAACCAAATGGCTACACCTTC.

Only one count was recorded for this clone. CDR3 coding DNA: TGCGCCAGCAGCCAAAGACTAGCGGGGCCCTCGAACACCGGGGAGCTGTTTTTT. It translates to CASSQRLAGPSNTGELFF. The chain has TRBV4-1 and TRBJ2-2; 11 bases map to TRBD2. Germline CDR1 and CDR2: MGHRA and YSYEKL. CDR3 length: 18 residues. V lost 2 bases to trimming and J lost 0 bases; unmatched junction nucleotides: 5.

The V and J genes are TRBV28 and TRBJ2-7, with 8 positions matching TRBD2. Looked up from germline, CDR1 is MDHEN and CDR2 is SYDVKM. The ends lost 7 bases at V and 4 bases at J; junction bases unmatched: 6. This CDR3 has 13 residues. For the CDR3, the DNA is TGTGCCAGCACCGTAGCGGGGAAATACGAGCAGTACTTC. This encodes CASTVAGKYEQYF.

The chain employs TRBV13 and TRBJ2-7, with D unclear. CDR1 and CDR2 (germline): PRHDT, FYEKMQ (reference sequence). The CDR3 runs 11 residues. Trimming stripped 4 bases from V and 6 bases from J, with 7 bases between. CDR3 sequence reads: CASSSSVEQYF. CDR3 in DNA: TGTGCCAGCAGCTCGTCAGTCGAGCAGTACTTC.

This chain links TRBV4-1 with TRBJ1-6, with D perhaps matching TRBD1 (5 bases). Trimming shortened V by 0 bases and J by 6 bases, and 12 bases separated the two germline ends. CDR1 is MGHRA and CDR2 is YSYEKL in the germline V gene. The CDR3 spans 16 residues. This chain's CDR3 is CASSQETAAFNSPLHF. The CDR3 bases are TGCGCCAGCAGCCAAGAGACAGCCGCGTTTAATTCACCCCTCCACTTT.

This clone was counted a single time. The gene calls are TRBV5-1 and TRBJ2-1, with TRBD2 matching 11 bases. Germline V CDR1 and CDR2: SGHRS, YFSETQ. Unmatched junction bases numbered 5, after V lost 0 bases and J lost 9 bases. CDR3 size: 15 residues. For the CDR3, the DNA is TGCGCCAGCAGCTTGGCTAGCGGGGGGCGAGGTGAGCAGTTCTTC. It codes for CASSLASGGRGEQFF.

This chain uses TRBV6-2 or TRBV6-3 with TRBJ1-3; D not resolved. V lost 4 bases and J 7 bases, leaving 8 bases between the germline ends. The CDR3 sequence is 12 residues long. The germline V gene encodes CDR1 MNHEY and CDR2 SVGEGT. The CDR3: CASSLAGNTIYF. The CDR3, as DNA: TGTGCCAGCAGTTTGGCGGGGAACACCATATATTTT.

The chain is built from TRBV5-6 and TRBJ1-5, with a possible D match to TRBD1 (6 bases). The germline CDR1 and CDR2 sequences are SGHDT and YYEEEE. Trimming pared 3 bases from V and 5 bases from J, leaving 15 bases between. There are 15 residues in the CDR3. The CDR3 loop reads CASSSRTEDDQPQHF. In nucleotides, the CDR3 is TGTGCCAGCAGCTCGCGGACAGAGGATGATCAGCCCCAGCATTTT.